This TCR beta chain derives from a study of CD8+CD57+ T cells in acquired aplastic anemia. At the level of the study: Isolated CD4+ and CD8+ cells, once sorted, yielded DNA averaging about 3 ug. Reads per healthy sample averaged around 10 million (CD4+) and 11 million to 12 million (CD8+). Study outcomes and limitations: No significant difference in CD8+ Simpson's diversity was found between patients and controls. Patients and controls shared fewer than 30 CD8+ CDR3 sequences.

In the case of this clonotype: Its target is not known.

J was trimmed by 3 bases and V by 5 bases; bases with no gene match: 8. The CDR3 has 15 residues. Germline assignment: CDR1 SNHLY and CDR2 FYNNEI. The study profiled TCR beta VDJ and CDR3 using genomic DNA as template. TCRdb reanalysed the reads using MiXCR and keeps one entry per CDR3 protein. The sample lists some 70,000 distinct CDR3 sequences, around half occurring once. The clonotype comes from a human donor in good health, serving as a control. The specimen was sorted CD4+, CD8+, or CD8+CD57+ T cells (not recorded which) from PBMCs. The rearrangement uses TRBV2 and TRBJ1-1; 8 bases are a match to TRBD1. The CDR3 sequence is CASSTPGGLDTEAFF. The CDR3 DNA is TGTGCCAGCAGTACCCCAGGGGGCTTAGACACTGAAGCTTTCTTT.